The next 9 T cell receptor beta chains were all read from a single sample in a study of T cells in Graves' hyperthyroidism and ophthalmopathy. TCR beta CDR3 sequences were amplified from RNA transcripts. Researchers ran a first-round RT-PCR on the TCR CDR3 using the HTBI primer set. Using its own MiXCR run on the multiplex PCR reads, TCRdb lists one record per CDR3 protein. The table lists about 520,000 distinct CDR3 sequences, approximately 25% of them singletons. The sequencing sample was made of blood. The receptors were gathered from a woman in her 30s with Graves' ophthalmopathy.

This clonotype was seen a handful of times. The genes are TRBV30 and TRBJ1-1; D uncertain. V was cut by 4 bases and J by 10 bases, with 4 bases left in between. Germline loops: CDR1 GTSNPN, CDR2 SVGIG (reference sequence). CDR3 size: 8 residues. CDR3 sequence (DNA): TGTGCCTGGAATCTAGCTTTCTTT. The encoded protein is CAWNLAFF.

The chain links TRBV6-1 to TRBJ2-7, with D possibly being TRBD2 (5 bases). Trimming removed 5 bases at V and 3 bases at J, with 11 bases between. Germline loops: CDR1 MNHNS, CDR2 SASEGT. The CDR3 covers 13 residues. The CDR3 DNA reads TGTGCCAGCAGTCGGGGTTATCTCTACGAGCAGTACTTC. It encodes CASSRGYLYEQYF.

The sample holds many counts of this clonotype. The genes are TRBV12-3 or TRBV12-4 and TRBJ2-6; D is uncertain. The CDR3 has 12 residues. V lost 5 bases to trimming and J lost 4 bases, with 3 bases between them. CDR3 nucleotides: TGTGCCAGCAGTCTGGGGGCCAACGTCCTGACTTTC. Protein sequence: CASSLGANVLTF.

The chain joins TRBV12-3 or TRBV12-4 to TRBJ2-5; 7 positions match TRBD1. The CDR3 is made up of 13 amino acids. Trimming cost V 7 bases and J 7 bases; bases outside gene matches: 9. The CDR3 sequence: CASTRTGMGTQYF. The CDR3 region has the DNA TGTGCCAGCACAAGGACAGGAATGGGGACCCAGTACTTC.

The table lists this clonotype with many counts. The V gene is TRBV4-3, the J gene TRBJ2-7, with 8 bases that match TRBD1. J gave up 2 bases and V 2 bases, and 20 bases lay outside the gene matches. Germline V gives CDR1 LGHNA, CDR2 YSLEER. This CDR3 is 20 amino acids long. The CDR3 DNA sequence: TGCGCCAGCAGCCAACCCAATATCCCGGGACAGGCCATCCCTCCCTACGAGCAGTACTTC. This sequence encodes CASSQPNIPGQAIPPYEQYF.

This chain uses TRBV12-3 or TRBV12-4 with TRBJ2-5, with 9 bases matching TRBD1. This CDR3 region has 15 residues. J lost 5 bases, V lost 5 bases, and 9 bases had no gene match. The CDR3: CASSQGQGRRETQYF. CDR3 coding DNA: TGTGCCAGCAGTCAAGGACAGGGGCGTAGGGAGACCCAGTACTTC.

This clonotype was found many times. This sequence joins TRBV18 and TRBJ2-2; D perhaps matches TRBD1 (6 bases). The CDR3 is made up of 15 amino acids. The germline CDR1 and CDR2 sequences are KGHSH and LQKENI. V lost 1 base and J 5 bases, leaving 11 bases between the germline ends. The CDR3: CASSPRGLGTGELFF. The CDR3 nucleotides read TGTGCCAGCTCACCACGGGGGCTCGGGACCGGGGAGCTGTTTTTT.

This clonotype was observed many times. The chain carries TRBV5-4 and TRBJ1-3, with 8 bases fitting TRBD1. J was trimmed by 7 bases and V by 0 bases; bases with no gene match: 18. Looked up from germline, CDR1 is SGHNT and CDR2 is YYREEE (reference sequence). The CDR3 spans 19 residues. The CDR3: CASSLGVSATGALTNTIYF. The CDR3, as DNA: TGTGCCAGCAGCTTGGGGGTCTCGGCGACAGGGGCTCTGACCAACACCATATATTTT.

This chain connects TRBV6-1 to TRBJ2-7; 8 positions match TRBD2. The CDR3 contains 15 residues. Germline V gene data show CDR1 as MNHNS and CDR2 as SASEGT. J was trimmed by 6 bases and V by 6 bases; bases with no gene match: 13. The CDR3 DNA is TGTGCCAGCAGCAAGACTAGCGAGAGCGGTGGCGAGCAGTACTTC. Its translation is CASSKTSESGGEQYF.